The 30 T cell receptor beta chains presented below share a single source sample, sequenced in a study of spatial heterogeneity in lung cancer. MiXCR, applied by TCRdb to the 5' RACE reads, yields one record per CDR3 protein. The sample includes fewer than 20,000 distinct CDR3 sequences, about 19% of them seen just once. The time point here: sample taken at primary tumor resection. Whole RNA came from tumor, nontumor lung or frozen PBMC and was sequenced without being sorted. The source material was PBMCs, sampled at surgery. The origin of the receptors is a male donor with early-stage non-small cell lung cancer.

Of note for this clonotype: A much bigger clone sits one base away, suggesting this may be a read error. The CDR3 nucleotides are TGTGCCAGCCCTCACCCCGGCCTAGGAGAGACCCAGTACTTC. Its translation is CASPHPGLGETQYF. The gene calls are TRBV19 and TRBJ2-5; D is undetermined. Between the trimmed V and J ends, which lost 9 bases and 4 bases, there was a span of 18 bases. In germline, CDR1 is LNHDA, CDR2 SQIVND (reference sequence). The CDR3 consists of 14 residues.

J is TRBJ1-5 and V is TRBV20-1; D gene unclear. V dropped 4 bases and J dropped 4 bases, with 8 bases sitting between them. In germline, CDR1 is DFQATT, CDR2 SNEGSKA (reference sequence). The CDR3 is 12 amino acids. CDR3 region: CSAIIPNQPQHF. DNA of the CDR3: TGCAGTGCTATTATCCCGAATCAGCCCCAGCATTTT.

This clonotype appeared a few times. This chain uses TRBV11-2 with TRBJ2-7; the D gene is possibly TRBD2 (6 bases). There are 14 residues in the CDR3. The V end was cut by 7 bases, the J end by 4 bases, with 17 bases between. Per the germline V gene, CDR1 is SGHAT and CDR2 is FQNNGV. The CDR3 region is CASTGMAGLYEQYF. The DNA of the CDR3 is TGTGCCAGCACTGGAATGGCGGGGCTTTACGAGCAGTACTTC. The full variable domain, rest sourced from reference TRBV11-2 and TRBJ2-7, is EAGVAQSPRYKIIEKRQSVAFWCNPISGHATLYWYQQILGQGPKLLIQFQNNGVVDDSQLPKDRFSAERLKGVDSTLKIQPAKLEDSAVYLCASTGMAGLYEQYFGPGTRLTVT.

This clonotype was seen repeatedly, ten times or more. CDR3 amino acids: CSVLSPRAQYF. CDR3 coding DNA: TGCAGCGTTCTCTCGCCCAGGGCCCAGTACTTC. The chain employs TRBV29-1 and TRBJ2-5, with D perhaps matching TRBD1 (5 bases). Germline CDR1 is SQVTM and CDR2 is ANQGSEA. Between the trimmed V and J ends, which lost 5 bases and 9 bases, there was a span of 13 bases. The CDR3 totals 11 residues.

This clonotype has at least ten counts. The chain joins TRBV27 to TRBJ2-3; unclear D gene. This CDR3 is 13 amino acids long. Trimming pared 2 bases from V and 4 bases from J, leaving 7 bases between. Germline V gives CDR1 MNHEY, CDR2 SMNVEV (reference sequence). CDR3 residues: CASSLNRADTQYF. The CDR3 nucleotides are TGTGCCAGCAGTTTAAACAGAGCAGATACGCAGTATTTT.

In its sample, this clonotype ranks as medium-sized. The V gene is TRBV6-1, the J gene TRBJ2-1; D gene uncertain. There are 11 residues in the CDR3. Trimming cost V 8 bases and J 10 bases, with 12 bases left between them. The germline CDR1 and CDR2 sequences are MNHNS and SASEGT. The DNA of the CDR3 is TGTGCCAGCGGAAGTGATTACGAGCAGTTCTTC. It is translated as CASGSDYEQFF.

This clonotype appeared many times. The chain employs TRBV7-2 and TRBJ2-7; a weak D match, TRBD1 (6 bases). Trimming left V 5 bases short and J 7 bases short, with 21 bases between. The CDR3 runs 15 residues. Per the germline V gene, CDR1 is SGHTA and CDR2 is FQGNSA. The CDR3 nucleotides read TGTGCCAGCAGCCCCTCCCGAGGGGGTGTTGAAGAGCAGTACTTC. It codes for CASSPSRGGVEEQYF. The full variable domain, in which reference TRBV7-2 and TRBJ2-7 provide the parts outside the CDR3, is GAGVSQSPSNKVTEKGKDVELRCDPISGHTALYWYRQSLGQGLEFLIYFQGNSAPDKSGLPSDRFSAERTGGSVSTLTIQRTQQEDSAVYLCASSPSRGGVEEQYFGPGTRLTVT.

This clonotype was seen repeatedly, ten times or more. The chain recombines TRBV12-3 or TRBV12-4 with TRBJ2-7; D is uncertain. This CDR3 has 15 amino acids. The ends were cut back, 6 bases at V and 6 bases at J, with 21 bases in the middle. The CDR3 sequence: CASSSPGEGGPEQYF. DNA of the CDR3: TGTGCCAGCAGCTCTCCGGGCGAAGGTGGTCCCGAGCAGTACTTC.

This clonotype was observed at least ten times. CDR3 nucleotides: TGTGCCAGCAGTAGACAGGGAGACACCGGGGAGCTGTTTTTT. As protein: CASSRQGDTGELFF. V is TRBV6-4 and J is TRBJ2-2; 7 bases map to TRBD1. Germline assignment: CDR1 MRHNA and CDR2 SNTAGT. This CDR3 comprises 14 residues. With V trimmed by 5 bases and J by 3 bases, 3 bases remained unmatched.

V gene TRBV7-9 combines with J gene TRBJ2-3; the D gene is possibly TRBD1 (5 bases). This CDR3 is 14 amino acids long. V shed 5 bases and J shed 0 bases, with 9 bases lying between them. Germline V CDR1 and CDR2: SEHNR, FQNEAQ (reference sequence). CDR3 coding DNA: TGTGCCAGCAGCCCCCGACAGAGCACAGATACGCAGTATTTT. Translating gives CASSPRQSTDTQYF.

There are many counts of this clonotype. The junction and the germline gene differ at one end; a read error may be behind it. The chain carries TRBV7-9 and TRBJ2-1; 9 positions match TRBD2. The CDR3 is 11 amino acids. Germline V lookup: CDR1 SEHNR, CDR2 FQNEAQ (reference sequence). CDR3 loop: CASSLGTSWIF. DNA of the CDR3: TGTGCCAGCAGCTTGGGGACTAGCTGGATCTTC.

V is TRBV12-3 or TRBV12-4 and J is TRBJ2-3, with 8 bases fitting TRBD2. The CDR3 is 16 amino acids. V was pared by 7 bases and J by 8 bases, with 17 bases of the junction left unmatched. DNA of the CDR3: TGTGCCAGCACCCCGGGGGAGAGCGGGGGATGGGGTACGCAGTATTTT. Protein product: CASTPGESGGWGTQYF.

The V gene is TRBV6-1, the J gene TRBJ1-1, with no clear D. CDR3 size: 13 residues. V was clipped by 8 bases and J by 4 bases, with 14 bases between them. Germline CDR1 MNHNS, CDR2 SASEGT. CDR3 in amino acids: CASCTREGTEAFF. For the CDR3, the DNA is TGTGCCAGCTGTACAAGGGAAGGCACTGAAGCTTTCTTT.

The rearrangement joins TRBV5-1 to TRBJ2-3; perhaps TRBD2 as D (6 bases). The CDR3 has 12 residues. Looked up from germline, CDR1 is SGHRS and CDR2 is YFSETQ. V lost 3 bases and J 6 bases, leaving 8 bases between the germline ends. The CDR3 loop is CASSSTRDTQYF. CDR3 bases: TGCGCCAGCAGCTCGACTAGGGATACGCAGTATTTT. The full variable domain, completed using reference TRBV5-1 and TRBJ2-3, is KAGVTQTPRYLIKTRGQQVTLSCSPISGHRSVSWYQQTPGQGLQFLFEYFSETQRNKGNFPGRFSGRQFSNSRSEMNVSTLELGDSALYLCASSSTRDTQYFGPGTRLTVL.

This clonotype was recorded at least ten times. V gene TRBV7-9 combines with J gene TRBJ2-1; 12 bases fit TRBD2. V lost 6 bases and J lost 7; bases outside the gene matches: 10. Germline-derived CDR1 and CDR2 are SEHNR and FQNEAQ (reference sequence). The CDR3 extends over 16 amino acids. CDR3 in DNA: TGTGCCAGCAGAGCCCTAGCGGGGGGGCCCGGAAATGAGCAGTTCTTC. Protein product: CASRALAGGPGNEQFF.

At least ten counts were recorded for this clonotype. V and J are TRBV10-3 and TRBJ2-7, with D maybe TRBD2 (6 bases). V was cut by 7 bases and J by 0 bases, with 10 bases left in between. The CDR3 extends over 13 amino acids. From germline, CDR1 is ENHRY and CDR2 SYGVKD. Here the CDR3 DNA reads TGTGCCATCAAGGAGGGGAGCTCCTACGAGCAGTACTTC. It is translated as CAIKEGSSYEQYF.

The genes are TRBV3-1 and TRBJ2-2, with no clear D. The CDR3 contains 14 residues. V lost 4 bases and J 4 bases, leaving 10 bases between the germline ends. The V gene's germline CDR1 is LGHDT and CDR2 YNNKEL (reference sequence). CDR3 bases: TGTGCCAGCAGCCTCCCTCTCGGCACCGGGGAGCTGTTTTTT. As protein: CASSLPLGTGELFF.

The chain uses TRBV7-2 and TRBJ2-3; 10 positions match TRBD2. The J segment lost 7 bases and the V segment lost 6 bases, leaving 7 bases of the junction unmatched. The CDR3 extends over 14 amino acids. Per germline, CDR1 SGHTA and CDR2 FQGNSA. In DNA, the CDR3 is TGTGCCAGCAGTCCTGGACTAGCGGAGCATACGCAGTATTTT. Protein: CASSPGLAEHTQYF.

This clonotype was seen at least ten times. V is TRBV9 and J is TRBJ2-2; D is unresolved. V dropped 3 bases and J dropped 4 bases, with 7 bases sitting between them. The CDR3 length is 13 residues. Germline V gene data show CDR1 as SGDLS and CDR2 as YYNGEE. As DNA, the CDR3 is TGTGCCAGCAGCGGTGGGGTCACCGGGGAGCTGTTTTTT. Its protein product is CASSGGVTGELFF.

The chain uses TRBV5-8 and TRBJ2-7, with TRBD1 matching 7 bases. Germline trimming cut 6 bases from V and 2 bases from J; bases unmatched to any gene: 11. Germline CDR1 reads SGHTS; CDR2 reads YDEGEE. The CDR3 totals 15 residues. CDR3: CASILLYRGTYEQYF. The CDR3 bases are TGTGCCAGCATCCTGTTATACAGGGGAACCTACGAGCAGTACTTC.

The chain has TRBV7-2 and TRBJ2-3; no clear D gene. The germline V gene encodes CDR1 SGHTA and CDR2 FQGNSA. V was trimmed by 4 bases and J by 6 bases, leaving 14 bases between them. The CDR3 is 14 residues long. The CDR3 DNA is TGTGCCAGCAGCTCGTCAATTATGATGGATACGCAGTATTTT. Its translation: CASSSSIMMDTQYF.

The chain couples TRBV20-1 to TRBJ1-2, with D maybe TRBD1 (5 bases). CDR1 and CDR2 (germline): DFQATT, SNEGSKA (reference sequence). V lost 3 bases and J 3 bases, leaving 8 bases between the germline ends. The CDR3 length is 12 residues. The CDR3 is CSARGPDYGYTF. The CDR3 DNA is TGCAGTGCTAGGGGGCCAGACTATGGCTACACCTTC.

This clonotype showed up many times. The chain recombines TRBV7-9 with TRBJ2-5, with D maybe TRBD2 (5 bases). The V gene's germline CDR1 is SEHNR and CDR2 FQNEAQ (reference sequence). The length of the CDR3 is 14 residues. V lost 1 base, J lost 4 bases, and 10 bases lay in between. CDR3: CASSLGLGRETQYF. The CDR3 DNA sequence: TGTGCCAGCAGCTTAGGTCTTGGGAGAGAGACCCAGTACTTC.

This chain uses TRBV9 with TRBJ2-1, with no clear D. Looked up from germline, CDR1 is SGDLS and CDR2 is YYNGEE. The V gene lost 4 bases and the J gene lost 7 bases, with 12 bases spanning the gap. The CDR3 totals 13 residues. The CDR3: CASSIGNRNEQFF. CDR3 coding DNA: TGTGCCAGCAGCATAGGGAATAGGAATGAGCAGTTCTTC.

Ten or more counts support this clonotype. The V and J genes are TRBV20-1 and TRBJ2-7, with TRBD2 identical over 14 bases. This CDR3 comprises 17 residues. Trimming removed 0 bases from V and 2 bases from J; junction bases left unmatched: 6. Germline values: CDR1 DFQATT, CDR2 SNEGSKA (reference sequence). In nucleotides, the CDR3 is TGCAGTGCTAGAGATCCGGGACTAGCGGGGGATCCCTACGAGCAGTACTTC. This translates into CSARDPGLAGDPYEQYF.

This clonotype was found a few times. V and J are TRBV11-2 and TRBJ2-3; D remains unclear. V was trimmed by 2 bases and J by 0 bases, leaving 18 bases between them. CDR3 length equals 18 residues. CDR1 is SGHAT, CDR2 FQNNGV, per germline. CDR3 sequence: CASSLTERGPASTDTQYF. DNA for the CDR3: TGTGCCAGCAGCTTAACCGAGAGAGGTCCAGCCAGCACAGATACGCAGTATTTT. The complete variable domain, with remaining parts taken from reference TRBV11-2 and TRBJ2-3, reads EAGVAQSPRYKIIEKRQSVAFWCNPISGHATLYWYQQILGQGPKLLIQFQNNGVVDDSQLPKDRFSAERLKGVDSTLKIQPAKLEDSAVYLCASSLTERGPASTDTQYFGPGTRLTVL.

This clonotype occurred many times. This chain links TRBV6-4 with TRBJ2-3; the D gene is possibly TRBD2 (7 bases). Germline CDR1 MRHNA, CDR2 SNTAGT. Trimming stripped 6 bases from V and 0 bases from J, with 16 bases between. The CDR3 runs to 16 residues. The CDR3 DNA is TGTGCCAGCAGCCCTCGGGGGGCAGATAGCACAGATACGCAGTATTTT. The encoded protein is CASSPRGADSTDTQYF.

In nucleotides, the CDR3 is TGTGCCAGCAGCGCGCAACAGGGACGGGCTGAAGCTTTCTTT. Protein: CASSAQQGRAEAFF. This chain uses TRBV9 with TRBJ1-1, with D possibly being TRBD1 (6 bases). V gave up 3 bases and J gave up 6 bases, with 15 bases separating them. Germline CDR1 reads SGDLS; CDR2 reads YYNGEE. This CDR3 is built from 14 residues.

This chain connects TRBV7-9 to TRBJ2-2; no firm D call. CDR3 length: 12 residues. V lost 5 bases, J lost 2 bases, and 3 bases lay in between. Looked up from germline, CDR1 is SEHNR and CDR2 is FQNEAQ (reference sequence). CDR3 coding DNA: TGTGCCAGCAGCCGTAACACCGGGGAGCTGTTTTTT. The encoded protein is CASSRNTGELFF.

Of note for this clonotype: At one end, the junction sequence differs from germline, possibly due to a read error. The V call is TRBV13, the J call TRBJ1-5, with D tentatively TRBD1 (5 bases). The CDR3 totals 12 residues. CDR1 is PRHDT and CDR2 is FYEKMQ in the germline V gene (reference sequence). The CDR3 protein is CASSLGRQPLHF. As DNA, the CDR3 is TGTGCCAGCAGCTTAGGGAGACAGCCCCTGCATTTT.